These 31 T cell receptor beta chains share one sample of origin, sequenced in a study of blood T cell repertoires in COVID-19. Method: immunoSEQ multiplex PCR; TCRdb's copy keeps in-frame clones and lacks some. The sample includes tens of thousands of clones, 88% seen only once; the top ten take 4.7%. Sequenced material: peripheral blood. All receptors come from a human donor in a cohort sampled during active COVID-19.

This chain connects TRBV13 to TRBJ2-1; 8 nucleotides match TRBD1. J gave up 7 bases and V 5 bases, and 13 bases lay outside the gene matches. CDR3 size: 16 residues. CDR1 and CDR2 from the germline V gene are PRHDT and FYEKMQ (reference sequence). CDR3: CASSPRGQGAWNEQFF. In nucleotides, the CDR3 is TGTGCCAGCAGCCCACGAGGGCAGGGGGCATGGAATGAGCAGTTCTTC.

This rearrangement joins TRBV6-5 to TRBJ1-6; TRBD1 agrees at 7 bases. CDR1 and CDR2 (germline): MNHEY, SVGAGI. This CDR3 has 15 amino acids. V lost 4 bases and J lost 9; bases outside the gene matches: 9. The CDR3, as DNA: TGTGCCAGCAGTTCAGAGGGGGCGCGAGGTTCACCCCTCCACTTT. This gives the protein CASSSEGARGSPLHF.

This chain connects TRBV5-4 to TRBJ1-1, with D maybe TRBD1 (5 bases). The germline CDR1 and CDR2 sequences are SGHNT and YYREEE (reference sequence). Between the trimmed V and J ends, which lost 0 bases and 0 bases, there was a span of 9 bases. The CDR3 runs 15 residues. The CDR3 region has the DNA TGTGCCAGCAGCTTGGGGGGCAAAATGAACACTGAAGCTTTCTTT. Protein sequence: CASSLGGKMNTEAFF.

The rearrangement joins TRBV7-6 to TRBJ2-1, with D unclear. The CDR3 runs to 15 residues. CDR1 SGHVS and CDR2 FNYEAQ come from the germline V gene. Between the trimmed V and J ends, which lost 1 base and 0 bases, there was a span of 7 bases. As DNA, the CDR3 is TGTGCCAGCAGCTTAGTACCAGACTCCTACAATGAGCAGTTCTTC. Translation: CASSLVPDSYNEQFF.

The rearrangement uses TRBV11-1 and TRBJ2-7, with D tentatively TRBD2 (5 bases). The CDR3 extends over 13 amino acids. Trimming left V 2 bases short and J 6 bases short, with 11 bases between. Per the germline V gene, CDR1 is SGHAT and CDR2 is FQDESV (reference sequence). The CDR3 sequence: CASSLIRDTEQYF. The CDR3 DNA reads as TGTGCCAGCAGCTTAATACGGGATACCGAGCAGTACTTC.

This clone was seen once. The V gene is TRBV6-5, the J gene TRBJ1-6; possibly TRBD1 for D (6 bases). The CDR3 sequence is 14 residues long. V lost 6 bases and J lost 5, with 11 bases in between. Germline CDR1 and CDR2: MNHEY and SVGAGI. This CDR3 reads CASSQGQNNSPLHF. DNA for the CDR3: TGTGCCAGCAGCCAAGGACAGAATAATTCACCCCTCCACTTT.

Only one count was recorded for this clone. The chain joins TRBV7-2 to TRBJ2-7; 11 bases line up with TRBD2. V lost 8 bases to trimming and J lost 4 bases; unmatched junction nucleotides: 7. Germline CDR1 SGHTA, CDR2 FQGNSA. This CDR3 is 14 amino acids long. CDR3 residues: CASGFSGRAYEQYF. The CDR3 DNA reads as TGTGCCAGCGGGTTTAGCGGGAGGGCTTACGAGCAGTACTTC.

This chain links TRBV16 with TRBJ2-1, with D hard to call. The V and J ends lost 4 bases and 5 bases respectively, with 9 bases between them. Per the germline V gene, CDR1 is KGHSY and CDR2 is FQNENV. This CDR3 comprises 13 residues. CDR3: CASSPPGDNEQFF. For the CDR3, the DNA is TGTGCCAGCAGCCCTCCAGGTGACAATGAGCAGTTCTTC.

This chain connects TRBV27 to TRBJ1-4; D is unresolved. Trimming removed 3 bases from V and 0 bases from J, with 5 bases in between. CDR3 length equals 14 residues. Germline CDR1 is MNHEY and CDR2 is SMNVEV (reference sequence). Written as DNA, the CDR3 is TGTGCCAGCAGTTTCTCGGCAACTAATGAAAAACTGTTTTTT. Translation: CASSFSATNEKLFF.

The chain combines TRBV15 with TRBJ2-3; 7 bases line up with TRBD2. The J segment lost 8 bases and the V segment lost 0 bases, leaving 11 bases of the junction unmatched. This CDR3 is built from 16 residues. CDR1 and CDR2 (germline): LNHNV, YYDKDF (reference sequence). The DNA of the CDR3 is TGTGCCACCAGCAGAGATCTTAGCGGGCCCCCAGGTACGCAGTATTTT. This sequence encodes CATSRDLSGPPGTQYF.

The chain has TRBV11-3 and TRBJ1-1; 7 nucleotides align to TRBD1. The CDR3 covers 14 residues. J lost 3 bases, V lost 6 bases, and 7 bases had no gene match. Germline CDR1 reads SGHNT; CDR2 reads YENEEA. The CDR3 DNA follows: TGTGCCAGCAGTCCTGGACAGGACGACACTGAAGCTTTCTTT. Amino acid sequence: CASSPGQDDTEAFF.

The gene calls are TRBV6-5 and TRBJ2-5; 8 bases fit TRBD1. Germline V gives CDR1 MNHEY, CDR2 SVGAGI. The junction had 11 bases not matched to a gene; V was cut back by 6 bases and J by 5 bases. This CDR3 has 15 residues. As DNA, the CDR3 is TGTGCCAGCAGGGTTTTGACAGGGGTGGGGGAGACCCAGTACTTC. This encodes CASRVLTGVGETQYF.

V usage is TRBV6-1 and J usage is TRBJ2-5; D uncertain. Trimming took off 0 bases at V and 1 base at J, with 12 bases between the two ends. CDR1 is MNHNS, CDR2 SASEGT, per germline. The CDR3 length is 16 residues. CDR3 sequence reads: CASSEALMRSQETQYF. CDR3 nucleotide sequence: TGTGCCAGCAGTGAAGCCCTAATGCGATCCCAAGAGACCCAGTACTTC.

This clone was counted a single time. The chain is built from TRBV5-1 and TRBJ1-2; D is undetermined. V lost 0 bases and J lost 2, with 5 bases in between. The germline V gene encodes CDR1 SGHRS and CDR2 YFSETQ. The CDR3 length is 13 residues. The CDR3 loop reads CASSLAPNYGYTF. The CDR3 DNA sequence: TGCGCCAGCAGCTTGGCCCCAAACTATGGCTACACCTTC.

The chain couples TRBV10-3 to TRBJ2-3; 11 positions match TRBD2. Per germline, CDR1 ENHRY and CDR2 SYGVKD. The CDR3 length is 15 residues. With V trimmed by 2 bases and J by 3 bases, 1 base remained unmatched. In nucleotides, the CDR3 is TGTGCCATCAGTGAGAGGACTAGCGGGACAGATACGCAGTATTTT. As protein: CAISERTSGTDTQYF.

This sequence joins TRBV19 and TRBJ2-3; weak D call: TRBD2 (5 bases). This CDR3 contains 13 residues. Per the germline V gene, CDR1 is LNHDA and CDR2 is SQIVND (reference sequence). Trimming took 1 base from V and 6 from J, leaving 8 bases between them. The CDR3 reads CASSIAPGDTQYF. CDR3 nucleotides: TGTGCCAGTAGTATAGCCCCGGGGGATACGCAGTATTTT.

The chain joins TRBV28 to TRBJ1-4; 8 bases match TRBD1. The ends lost 6 bases at V and 10 bases at J; junction bases unmatched: 19. Germline CDR1 MDHEN, CDR2 SYDVKM. The CDR3 sequence is 17 residues long. The CDR3 nucleotides read TGTGCCAGCAGCCATAGCACAGGGGGGGGCTTTGTGGGAAAACTGTTTTTT. This translates into CASSHSTGGGFVGKLFF. Filled out from reference TRBV28 and TRBJ1-4, the complete variable domain reads DVKVTQSSRYLVKRTGEKVFLECVQDMDHENMFWYRQDPGLGLRLIYFSYDVKMKEKGDIPEGYSVSREKKERFSLILESASTNQTSMYLCASSHSTGGGFVGKLFFGSGTQLSVL.

This chain connects TRBV6-1 to TRBJ1-6; TRBD1 might be the D (5 bases). From germline, CDR1 is MNHNS and CDR2 SASEGT. The CDR3 sequence is 16 residues long. Between the trimmed V and J ends, which lost 4 bases and 7 bases, there was a span of 17 bases. The CDR3 coding sequence is TGTGCCAGCAGTGTACGACAGACGGCGGGAAATTCACCCCTCCACTTT. This encodes CASSVRQTAGNSPLHF.

This clone has a single count. The V gene is TRBV24-1, the J gene TRBJ2-1; D may be TRBD1 (10 bases). This CDR3 spans 19 amino acids. Per the germline V gene, CDR1 is KGHDR and CDR2 is SFDVKD. The V gene lost 4 bases and the J gene lost 8 bases, with 29 bases spanning the gap. The CDR3 DNA is TGTGCCACCAGTGACCGGACAGGGGGGCCAGCGGGAGGAATGGATGAGCAGTTCTTC. Translating gives CATSDRTGGPAGGMDEQFF.

V is TRBV11-3 and J is TRBJ2-1, with 10 nucleotides matching TRBD2. Looked up from germline, CDR1 is SGHNT and CDR2 is YENEEA. V dropped 4 bases and J dropped 8; count of bases not matched to a gene: 11. The CDR3 is 16 residues long. DNA of the CDR3: TGTGCCAGCAGCTCGGCCAGCGGGAGGGCCATCTATGAGCAGTTCTTC. Its protein is CASSSASGRAIYEQFF.

This rearrangement joins TRBV7-2 to TRBJ2-5; 8 bases fit TRBD1. Germline V gene lookup returns CDR1 SGHTA and CDR2 FQGNSA. V lost 6 bases to trimming and J lost 2 bases; unmatched junction nucleotides: 8. The length of the CDR3 is 15 residues. For the CDR3, the DNA is TGTGCCAGCAGTCTGGGGACAGGTCGACAAGAGACCCAGTACTTC. It specifies CASSLGTGRQETQYF.

This clone was recorded once. V gene TRBV9 combines with J gene TRBJ1-2, with a possible D match to TRBD1 (6 bases). This CDR3 has 15 residues. Germline V gene sequence: CDR1 SGDLS, CDR2 YYNGEE. The V end was cut by 0 bases, the J end by 8 bases, with 17 bases between. This chain's CDR3 is CASSVEGRGEQGYTF. The CDR3 coding sequence is TGTGCCAGCAGCGTAGAGGGCAGGGGAGAACAGGGCTACACCTTC.

The chain links TRBV2 to TRBJ2-1, with 15 nucleotides matching TRBD2. J gave up 2 bases and V 6 bases, and 8 bases lay outside the gene matches. Germline lookup yields CDR1 SNHLY and CDR2 FYNNEI. The CDR3 consists of 18 residues. The CDR3 loop reads CASSPGLAGGPPYNEQFF. In DNA form, the CDR3 reads TGTGCCAGCAGCCCGGGACTAGCGGGGGGTCCTCCCTACAATGAGCAGTTCTTC.

The chain carries TRBV5-1 and TRBJ2-5, with D uncertain. The CDR3 extends over 12 amino acids. CDR1 is SGHRS and CDR2 is YFSETQ in the germline V gene. Between the trimmed V and J ends, which lost 0 bases and 3 bases, there was a span of 3 bases. Here the CDR3 DNA reads TGCGCCAGCAGCTTGGCCGAAGAGACCCAGTACTTC. Its translation is CASSLAEETQYF.

The chain carries TRBV7-3 and TRBJ2-1; 7 nucleotides agree with TRBD2. V was pared by 2 bases and J by 5 bases, with 3 bases of the junction left unmatched. Germline assignment: CDR1 SGHTA and CDR2 FQGTGA. The CDR3 spans 14 residues. The CDR3 region is CASSLAGENNEQFF. CDR3 sequence (DNA): TGTGCCAGCAGCTTAGCGGGGGAGAACAATGAGCAGTTCTTC.

This chain uses TRBV5-5 with TRBJ2-1; 7 nucleotides line up with TRBD2. This CDR3 is 15 amino acids long. Losses at the gene ends were 0 bases for V and 2 bases for J; bases not matched to a gene: 2. The germline CDR1 and CDR2 sequences are SGHKS and YYEKEE (reference sequence). CDR3 loop: CASSLALAAYNEQFF. CDR3 nucleotides: TGTGCCAGCAGCTTGGCTCTAGCGGCCTACAATGAGCAGTTCTTC.

The chain employs TRBV5-6 and TRBJ1-1; TRBD1 aligns across 8 bases. CDR1 and CDR2 from the germline V gene are SGHDT and YYEEEE. Losses at the gene ends were 5 bases for V and 2 bases for J; bases not matched to a gene: 8. The CDR3 spans 15 residues. The CDR3 bases are TGTGCCAGCAGTCCCGCAGGGACAGGAAACACTGAAGCTTTCTTT. Protein sequence: CASSPAGTGNTEAFF.

The sample holds one count of this clone. The chain has TRBV5-5 and TRBJ2-7; 12 bases fit TRBD2. This CDR3 contains 19 residues. J lost 0 bases, V lost 4 bases, and 14 bases had no gene match. Germline assignment: CDR1 SGHKS and CDR2 YYEKEE (reference sequence). The chain's CDR3 is CASSPRGLAGGLLSYEQYF. As DNA, the CDR3 is TGTGCCAGCAGCCCCAGGGGGCTAGCGGGGGGGCTCCTCTCCTACGAGCAGTACTTC. The whole variable domain, remainder taken from reference TRBV5-5 and TRBJ2-7, is DAGVTQSPTHLIKTRGQQVTLRCSPISGHKSVSWYQQVLGQGPQFIFQYYEKEERGRGNFPDRFSARQFPNYSSELNVNALLLGDSALYLCASSPRGLAGGLLSYEQYFGPGTRLTVT.

The count of this clone is one. This rearrangement joins TRBV9 to TRBJ1-3; D call uncertain. Germline CDR1 SGDLS, CDR2 YYNGEE. The V end was cut by 2 bases, the J end by 3 bases, with 3 bases between. This CDR3 has 12 residues. CDR3 sequence reads: CASSVGGNTIYF. CDR3 in DNA: TGTGCCAGCAGCGTCGGTGGAAACACCATATATTTT.

This clone has just one count. V is TRBV7-2 and J is TRBJ2-3; TRBD2 agrees at 8 bases. Trimming at V came to 5 bases and at J to 3 bases, leaving 4 bases not matched to a gene. CDR1 and CDR2 (germline): SGHTA, FQGNSA. The CDR3 runs 14 residues. The chain's CDR3 is CASSPRLATDTQYF. In nucleotides, the CDR3 is TGTGCCAGCAGCCCCAGACTAGCGACAGATACGCAGTATTTT.

V and J are TRBV7-2 and TRBJ2-7; no firm D call. The CDR3 extends over 12 amino acids. The germline V gene has CDR1 SGHTA and CDR2 FQGNSA. The ends were cut back, 0 bases at V and 6 bases at J, with 6 bases in the middle. The CDR3 DNA is TGTGCCAGCAGCTTAGCCGGGTTCGAGCAGTACTTC. Amino acid sequence: CASSLAGFEQYF. Complete variable domain (other parts from reference TRBV7-2 and TRBJ2-7): GAGVSQSPSNKVTEKGKDVELRCDPISGHTALYWYRQSLGQGLEFLIYFQGNSAPDKSGLPSDRFSAERTGGSVSTLTIQRTQQEDSAVYLCASSLAGFEQYFGPGTRLTVT.